This TCR beta chain was documented in a study of cytomegalovirus exposure and HLA in healthy donors. Vbeta (60) and Jbeta (13) primers were used in the PCR. This table comes from immunoSEQ multiplex PCR, and its TCRdb copy is limited to in-frame clones, with some not included. The sample records 120,000 to 150,000 clones, about 85% being singletons. Study results and limitations: Later analysis identified several of the most significant clusters that appeared linked to common viral pathogens. Based on reports, TCR beta sequences accurately predicted HLA-A and HLA-B alleles for most subjects.

Trimming removed 1 base at V and 3 bases at J, with 14 bases between. Germline V gene sequence: CDR1 MNHNS, CDR2 SASEGT. This CDR3 region has 16 residues. As concerns this clone: Its antigen is unidentified.

The sequenced sample was PBMCs. This clonotype was obtained from a boy aged 2 to 10 in good health and CMV-seronegative. The V and J genes are TRBV6-1 and TRBJ2-3; D is unresolved. CDR3 residues: CASSEVTAWVTDTQYF. The DNA of the CDR3 is TGTGCCAGCAGTGAAGTCACAGCTTGGGTAACAGATACGCAGTATTTT.